The 22 T cell receptor beta chains in this list originate from one sample, sequenced in a study of T cell responses to AZD1222 COVID-19 vaccine. Measured with immunoSEQ multiplex PCR; TCRdb has only the in-frame clones, and not every one. The table lists tens of thousands of clones, 70% to 90% of them singletons. This material consisted of peripheral blood, taken on day 0 of AZD1222 vaccination. The receptor set was obtained from an adult in good health.

This clone was counted once. This CDR3 is CAIKPQGMNTEAFF. The CDR3 DNA sequence: TGTGCCATCAAACCACAGGGAATGAACACTGAAGCTTTCTTT. The rearrangement links TRBV19 to TRBJ1-1, with D possibly TRBD1 on 6 matching bases. Deletions cut 10 bases from V and 0 bases from J, with 15 bases between. Germline CDR1 LNHDA, CDR2 SQIVND (reference sequence). CDR3 length equals 14 residues.

This clone was counted a single time. CDR3 in DNA: TGTGCCAGCAATGGCCCGGCTAATGAAAAACTGTTTTTT. Translation gives CASNGPANEKLFF. The chain carries TRBV2 and TRBJ1-4, with D hard to call. The CDR3 is 13 amino acids. V lost 7 bases to trimming and J lost 3 bases, with 9 bases between them. Germline V CDR1 and CDR2: SNHLY, FYNNEI.

As concerns this clone: The DNA is left out, because the CDR3 cannot be placed on it with certainty; the CDR3 is given as TCRdb lists it. The chain links TRBV21-1 to TRBJ1-3. TRBV21-1 is an annotated pseudogene. Ends included, the CDR3 has 15 residues. The CDR3 is CAIAQTFGSGNTIYF.

The chain joins TRBV5-1 to TRBJ1-1; D might be TRBD1 (5 bases). The CDR3 has 15 residues. V gave up 0 bases and J gave up 2 bases, with 11 bases separating them. CDR1 and CDR2 from the germline V gene are SGHRS and YFSETQ. The CDR3 protein is CASSLVLGGNTEAFF. CDR3 in DNA: TGCGCCAGCAGCTTGGTATTGGGGGGAAACACTGAAGCTTTCTTT.

The chain's CDR3 is CASSRTGGRTNEKLFF. The CDR3 DNA follows: TGTGCCAGCAGTCGGACAGGGGGGAGGACTAATGAAAAACTGTTTTTT. The rearrangement joins TRBV2 to TRBJ1-4; 10 nucleotides match TRBD1. The junction had 5 bases not matched to a gene; V was cut back by 5 bases and J by 2 bases. CDR3 size: 16 residues. The germline CDR1 and CDR2 sequences are SNHLY and FYNNEI.

V usage is TRBV3-1 (or the pseudogene TRBV3-2) and J usage is TRBJ1-1; 10 bases fit TRBD1. Trimming at V came to 0 bases and at J to 1 base, leaving 5 bases not matched to a gene. Germline CDR1 reads LGHDT; CDR2 reads YNNKEL (reference sequence). The CDR3 is 17 amino acids. The DNA for the CDR3 is TGTGCCAGCAGCCAAGATCGGGGACAGGGGTCGAACACTGAAGCTTTCTTT. Its translation is CASSQDRGQGSNTEAFF.

The V and J genes are TRBV15 and TRBJ1-1, with D tentatively TRBD1 (5 bases). V dropped 4 bases and J dropped 5 bases, with 20 bases sitting between them. The V gene's germline CDR1 is LNHNV and CDR2 YYDKDF (reference sequence). This CDR3 region has 16 residues. The CDR3 protein is CATSNRRGGLRTEAFF. The CDR3 DNA sequence: TGTGCCACCAGCAATAGGAGGGGAGGCCTGCGGACTGAAGCTTTCTTT.

The CDR3 loop reads CASSLQGQVTGANVLTF. CDR3 sequence (DNA): TGTGCCAGCAGCTTACAGGGACAGGTGACTGGGGCCAACGTCCTGACTTTC. The chain joins TRBV7-2 to TRBJ2-6; TRBD1 aligns across 8 bases. CDR3 size: 17 residues. Trimming removed 2 bases from V and 2 bases from J; junction bases left unmatched: 5. Germline assignment: CDR1 SGHTA and CDR2 FQGNSA. The variable domain in full, completed from reference TRBV7-2 and TRBJ2-6, reads GAGVSQSPSNKVTEKGKDVELRCDPISGHTALYWYRQSLGQGLEFLIYFQGNSAPDKSGLPSDRFSAERTGGSVSTLTIQRTQQEDSAVYLCASSLQGQVTGANVLTFGAGSRLTVL.

This clone was observed once. Here the CDR3 reads CASSLSVGAQETQYF. CDR3 DNA: TGTGCCAGCAGCTTATCGGTGGGGGCTCAAGAGACCCAGTACTTC. V is TRBV7-9 and J is TRBJ2-5; maybe TRBD1 (6 bases). The CDR3 totals 15 residues. Trimming stripped 2 bases from V and 2 bases from J, with 12 bases between. CDR1 is SEHNR, CDR2 FQNEAQ, per germline (reference sequence).

The rearrangement joins TRBV11-2 to TRBJ2-7; D is unresolved. V shed 4 bases and J shed 0 bases, with 7 bases lying between them. The CDR3 sequence is 13 residues long. Looked up from germline, CDR1 is SGHAT and CDR2 is FQNNGV. For the CDR3, the DNA is TGTGCCAGCAGCTCGGTCAGCTCCTACGAGCAGTACTTC. Residues: CASSSVSSYEQYF.

The chain carries TRBV2 and TRBJ1-5, with D possibly being TRBD1 (5 bases). Germline-derived CDR1 and CDR2 are SNHLY and FYNNEI. V lost 8 bases and J lost 0, with 11 bases in between. The CDR3 totals 14 residues. CDR3 coding DNA: TGTGCCAGCGGGGCCGAAGTTAGCAATCAGCCCCAGCATTTT. Translating it yields CASGAEVSNQPQHF.

The rearrangement links TRBV14 to TRBJ2-7; D remains unclear. Trimming pared 4 bases from V and 6 bases from J, leaving 13 bases between. Germline CDR1 SGHDN, CDR2 FVKESK. CDR3 length: 13 residues. The CDR3 nucleotides read TGTGCCAGCAGCCTCCTCGACGCTGGCGAGCAGTACTTC. Its protein is CASSLLDAGEQYF.

In the case of this clone: Additional DNA sequences in this sample encode the identical CDR3. The chain uses TRBV7-9 and TRBJ1-5; no definite D call. CDR3 length equals 12 residues. Germline CDR1 reads SEHNR; CDR2 reads FQNEAQ (reference sequence). The V gene lost 1 base and the J gene lost 7 bases, with 5 bases spanning the gap. The CDR3 protein is CASSLGTQPQHF. The CDR3 DNA follows: TGTGCCAGCAGCTTAGGTACCCAGCCCCAGCATTTT.

The chain uses TRBV10-1 and TRBJ1-1; D gene unclear. The ends were cut back, 8 bases at V and 5 bases at J, with 15 bases in the middle. The CDR3 extends over 13 amino acids. In germline, CDR1 is WNHNN, CDR2 SYGVQD (reference sequence). CDR3 in DNA: TGCGCCAGCGCTACCGGAGAACCTACTGAAGCTTTCTTT. Translated: CASATGEPTEAFF.

This clone showed up just a few times. The chain employs TRBV10-3 and TRBJ1-5, with D unclear. Trimming cost V 10 bases and J 3 bases, with 10 bases left between them. CDR3 length: 12 amino acids. The germline V gene has CDR1 ENHRY and CDR2 SYGVKD. The CDR3 spells CATRPPNQPQHF. The CDR3 DNA reads as TGTGCCACCAGGCCTCCCAATCAGCCCCAGCATTTT.

The rearrangement joins TRBV6-5 to TRBJ1-1; a weak D match, TRBD1 (5 bases). Germline V gene lookup returns CDR1 MNHEY and CDR2 SVGAGI. The CDR3 spans 16 residues. V lost 0 bases and J lost 0, with 11 bases in between. CDR3: CASSYSSRVLNTEAFF. The CDR3 DNA follows: TGTGCCAGCAGTTACTCGTCCAGGGTCCTGAACACTGAAGCTTTCTTT.

V is TRBV6-5 and J is TRBJ1-5; D is unresolved. The CDR3 loop spans 14 amino acids. With 6 bases removed from V and 7 bases from J, the gap between germline ends came to 16 bases. Germline CDR1 reads MNHEY; CDR2 reads SVGAGI. The CDR3: CASSRQVDQQPQHF. The DNA for the CDR3 is TGTGCCAGCAGCAGGCAGGTCGACCAACAGCCCCAGCATTTT.

This clone was detected only once. The V gene is TRBV15, the J gene TRBJ2-5; TRBD2 might be the D (5 bases). The CDR3 length is 17 residues. The germline V and J ends were trimmed by 4 bases and 7 bases, with 25 bases remaining between them. CDR1 is LNHNV, CDR2 YYDKDF, per germline (reference sequence). The CDR3 bases are TGTGCCACCAGCACACCCGGTGCGGCGGGTTCTTTTGGGACCCAGTACTTC. It translates to CATSTPGAAGSFGTQYF.

The chain links TRBV28 to TRBJ2-7; possible D gene TRBD1, 6 bases. Germline V gene data show CDR1 as MDHEN and CDR2 as SYDVKM. The V end lost 1 base, the J end lost 2 bases, and 9 bases lay between the germline ends. The CDR3 sequence is 14 residues long. Here the CDR3 DNA reads TGTGCCAGCAGTTTATCGGGACAACCCTACGAGCAGTACTTC. It codes for CASSLSGQPYEQYF.

Of note for this clone: The junction departs from the called germline gene at one end, perhaps through a read error. The V call is TRBV5-5, the J call TRBJ2-7; D is unclear. CDR1 and CDR2 (germline): SGHKS, YYEKEE (reference sequence). The CDR3 loop spans 11 amino acids. CDR3: CASSLDRTCQF. The CDR3 DNA follows: TGTGCCAGCAGCTTGGACCGTACATGTCAATTC.

The gene calls are TRBV9 and TRBJ2-7; 11 bases are a match to TRBD2. The CDR3 has 15 amino acids. V shed 4 bases, J shed 2 bases, and the junction held 5 bases outside the gene matches. CDR1 SGDLS and CDR2 YYNGEE come from the germline V gene. The DNA for the CDR3 is TGTGCCAGCAGCACTAGCGGGAGTGGTACCTACGAGCAGTACTTC. Its protein is CASSTSGSGTYEQYF.

J is TRBJ2-7 and V is TRBV5-6; 7 nucleotides match TRBD1. The CDR3 totals 14 residues. The V gene's germline CDR1 is SGHDT and CDR2 YYEEEE. After removal of 2 bases from V and 4 bases from J, the junction contained 6 bases not matched to a gene. The CDR3 nucleotides read TGTGCCAGCAGCTTAACGACAGGGCAATACGAGCAGTACTTC. This sequence encodes CASSLTTGQYEQYF. The full variable domain, with the rest looked up from reference TRBV5-6 and TRBJ2-7, is DAGVTQSPTHLIKTRGQQVTLRCSPKSGHDTVSWYQQALGQGPQFIFQYYEEEERQRGNFPDRFSGHQFPNYSSELNVNALLLGDSALYLCASSLTTGQYEQYFGPGTRLTVT.